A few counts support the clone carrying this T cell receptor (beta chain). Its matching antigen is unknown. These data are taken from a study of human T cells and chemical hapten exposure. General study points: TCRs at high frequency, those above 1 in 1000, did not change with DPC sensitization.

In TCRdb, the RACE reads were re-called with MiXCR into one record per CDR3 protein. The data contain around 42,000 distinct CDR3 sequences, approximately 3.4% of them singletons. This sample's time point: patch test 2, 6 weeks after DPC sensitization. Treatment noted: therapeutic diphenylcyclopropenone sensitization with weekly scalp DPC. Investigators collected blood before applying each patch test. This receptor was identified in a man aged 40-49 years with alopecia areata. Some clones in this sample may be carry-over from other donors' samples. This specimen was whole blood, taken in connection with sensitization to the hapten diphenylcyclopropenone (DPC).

The CDR3 region is CASSQVGAEAFF. The DNA for the CDR3 is TGTGCCAGCAGCCAAGTAGGGGCTGAAGCTTTCTTT. The chain carries TRBV3-1 and TRBJ1-1; tentatively, D is TRBD1 (5 bases). V lost 1 base and J lost 6, with 6 bases in between. Germline CDR1 reads LGHDT; CDR2 reads YNNKEL (reference sequence). The CDR3 loop spans 12 amino acids.